Listed here are 26 T cell receptor beta chains from one sample, sequenced in a study of neoadjuvant nivolumab and ipilimumab in lung cancer. The repertoire was sequenced with immunoSEQ multiplex PCR; TCRdb's copy has only in-frame clones and lacks some. The table has 8,500 to 10,000 clones, 60% to 80% seen once. The sample here was tumor tissue, taken after neoadjuvant nivolumab, alone or with ipilimumab, at or shortly before surgery. All receptors derive from an adult with non-small cell lung cancer. Some clones in this sample may be carry-over from other donors' samples.

This chain joins TRBV7-9 and TRBJ1-2, with D possibly matching TRBD1 (5 bases). This CDR3 has 16 residues. Trimming removed 5 bases at V and 0 bases at J, with 16 bases between. Germline assignment: CDR1 SEHNR and CDR2 FQNEAQ (reference sequence). CDR3 in DNA: TGTGCCAGCAGCCGGGGACGGAGAGACCCTAACTATGGCTACACCTTC. Amino acid sequence: CASSRGRRDPNYGYTF.

V and J are TRBV14 and TRBJ1-6; D ambiguous. From germline, CDR1 is SGHDN and CDR2 FVKESK. V lost 1 base, J lost 8 bases, and 27 bases lay in between. This CDR3 is built from 20 residues. The CDR3 here is CASSQGSWLSLGQPHSPLHF. The CDR3 DNA follows: TGTGCCAGCAGCCAAGGTAGTTGGTTATCGTTGGGCCAGCCCCATTCACCCCTCCACTTT.

This sequence joins TRBV18 and TRBJ2-1; D uncertain. CDR1 and CDR2 (germline): KGHSH, LQKENI. CDR3 size: 19 residues. V was clipped by 0 bases and J by 5 bases, with 23 bases between them. This CDR3 reads CASSPPNRLGNPSNNEQFF. In nucleotides, the CDR3 is TGTGCCAGCTCACCACCCAACCGATTGGGGAACCCCTCAAACAATGAGCAGTTCTTC.

This chain uses TRBV9 with TRBJ2-1; tentatively, D is TRBD1 (6 bases). V lost 4 bases to trimming and J lost 6 bases, with 14 bases between them. Germline V lookup: CDR1 SGDLS, CDR2 YYNGEE. The length of the CDR3 is 14 residues. The CDR3 DNA is TGTGCCAGCAGCCCACGGAACAGGGCCAATGAGCAGTTCTTC. The encoded protein is CASSPRNRANEQFF.

This clone was detected a few times. The V gene is TRBV5-8, the J gene TRBJ1-4; D is unresolved. Trimming pared 0 bases from V and 0 bases from J, leaving 6 bases between. There are 15 residues in the CDR3. The V gene's germline CDR1 is SGHTS and CDR2 YDEGEE. CDR3 sequence (DNA): TGTGCCAGCAGCTTGGAGGGAGCAACTAATGAAAAACTGTTTTTT. Its protein is CASSLEGATNEKLFF.

CDR3 residues: CASSDSGGKAFF. CDR3 bases: TGTGCCAGCTCTGATTCAGGAGGGAAGGCTTTCTTT. This chain uses TRBV18 with TRBJ1-1; no clear D. The V gene lost 6 bases and the J gene lost 11 bases, with 16 bases spanning the gap. The CDR3 runs 12 residues. From germline, CDR1 is KGHSH and CDR2 LQKENI.

This chain uses TRBV5-6 with TRBJ2-7; D is unclear. The CDR3 is 11 residues long. Trimming removed 3 bases at V and 3 bases at J, with 4 bases between. Germline values: CDR1 SGHDT, CDR2 YYEEEE. The CDR3 nucleotides are TGTGCCAGCAGCTCGAGCTACGAGCAGTACTTC. As protein: CASSSSYEQYF.

The chain employs TRBV29-1 and TRBJ1-1; D gene uncertain. Per the germline V gene, CDR1 is SQVTM and CDR2 is ANQGSEA. The CDR3 loop spans 13 amino acids. Trimming pared 3 bases from V and 0 bases from J, leaving 8 bases between. This CDR3 reads CSVDGTVNTEAFF. CDR3 nucleotides: TGCAGCGTTGATGGTACGGTGAACACTGAAGCTTTCTTT.

This chain links TRBV15 with TRBJ1-5; D is undetermined. Deletions cut 3 bases from V and 6 bases from J, with 9 bases between. The V gene's germline CDR1 is LNHNV and CDR2 YYDKDF (reference sequence). The CDR3 is made up of 13 amino acids. The chain's CDR3 is CATSSMGGQPQHF. As DNA, the CDR3 is TGTGCCACCAGCAGTATGGGAGGTCAGCCCCAGCATTTT.

The chain combines TRBV4-3 with TRBJ2-2; no definite D call. The V end lost 0 bases, the J end lost 4 bases, and 6 bases lay between the germline ends. The CDR3 loop spans 14 amino acids. Germline V gene data show CDR1 as LGHNA and CDR2 as YSLEER. CDR3 in DNA: TGCGCCAGCAGCCAAGAGGCCAGCACCGGGGAGCTGTTTTTT. Protein sequence: CASSQEASTGELFF.

The sample holds a few counts of this clone. The chain couples TRBV5-1 to TRBJ2-7; D is undetermined. The CDR3 is made up of 12 amino acids. Germline lookup yields CDR1 SGHRS and CDR2 YFSETQ. V was pared by 0 bases and J by 7 bases, with 8 bases between. The CDR3 loop reads CASSLELGEQYF. The DNA of the CDR3 is TGCGCCAGCAGCTTGGAACTCGGAGAGCAGTACTTC.

The chain couples TRBV5-1 to TRBJ2-1; 11 bases are shared with TRBD1. The germline gives CDR1 SGHRS, CDR2 YFSETQ. The CDR3 totals 15 residues. J gave up 8 bases and V 6 bases, and 10 bases lay outside the gene matches. The CDR3 here is CASTQDRGLMDEQFF. DNA of the CDR3: TGCGCCAGCACTCAGGACAGGGGGCTCATGGATGAGCAGTTCTTC.

The chain recombines TRBV27 with TRBJ1-1; D remains ambiguous. The CDR3 covers 11 residues. The germline gives CDR1 MNHEY, CDR2 SMNVEV (reference sequence). Trimming cost V 6 bases and J 8 bases, with 10 bases left between them. The CDR3 bases are TGTGCCAGCAGGTCCCTACAAGAAGCTTTCTTT. Residues: CASRSLQEAFF.

This chain links TRBV30 with TRBJ1-4; a weak D match, TRBD1 (5 bases). This CDR3 spans 12 amino acids. The V and J ends lost 7 bases and 7 bases respectively, with 13 bases between them. Germline assignment: CDR1 GTSNPN and CDR2 SVGIG (reference sequence). DNA of the CDR3: TGTGCCTACGGGACTTTAGGTGAAAAACTGTTTTTT. It translates to CAYGTLGEKLFF.

This chain connects TRBV5-1 to TRBJ1-2; D remains unclear. Trimming stripped 0 bases from V and 4 bases from J, with 4 bases between. The V gene's germline CDR1 is SGHRS and CDR2 YFSETQ. The CDR3 length is 12 residues. CDR3: CASSLDSYGYTF. The CDR3 coding sequence is TGCGCCAGCAGCTTGGATAGCTATGGCTACACCTTC.

The chain is built from TRBV7-9 and TRBJ2-1; D is ambiguous. Germline V gene sequence: CDR1 SEHNR, CDR2 FQNEAQ (reference sequence). V was trimmed by 1 base and J by 7 bases, leaving 5 bases between them. This CDR3 contains 12 residues. The CDR3 loop is CASSLEGNEQFF. DNA for the CDR3: TGTGCCAGCAGCTTAGAAGGGAATGAGCAGTTCTTC.

The chain uses TRBV29-1 and TRBJ2-3; D gene ambiguous. The CDR3 loop spans 14 amino acids. The V and J ends lost 3 bases and 2 bases respectively, with 12 bases between them. The germline gives CDR1 SQVTM, CDR2 ANQGSEA. The CDR3 region is CSVDLEGYTDTQYF. The DNA for the CDR3 is TGCAGCGTTGATCTTGAAGGGTACACAGATACGCAGTATTTT.

This sequence joins TRBV5-1 and TRBJ2-7; the D is unclear. CDR1 and CDR2 (germline): SGHRS, YFSETQ. V lost 4 bases and J 3 bases, leaving 20 bases between the germline ends. There are 16 residues in the CDR3. In DNA form, the CDR3 reads TGCGCCAGCAGCCCCCGGGTGGAGCAGCACAACTACGAGCAGTACTTC. It specifies CASSPRVEQHNYEQYF.

The chain has TRBV14 and TRBJ1-5; 7 bases match TRBD1. This CDR3 comprises 17 residues. CDR1 is SGHDN, CDR2 FVKESK, per germline. The V segment lost 0 bases and the J segment 1 base; nucleotides outside the gene matches: 6. The CDR3 spells CASSQESQTGSNQPQHF. CDR3 bases: TGTGCCAGCAGCCAAGAAAGTCAGACAGGGAGCAATCAGCCCCAGCATTTT.

The rearrangement links TRBV5-1 to TRBJ2-3; D is undetermined. Trimming stripped 1 base from V and 2 bases from J, with 8 bases between. The germline V gene encodes CDR1 SGHRS and CDR2 YFSETQ. This CDR3 region has 14 residues. DNA of the CDR3: TGCGCCAGCAGCTTGCCACCGGCCACAGATACGCAGTATTTT. Its protein is CASSLPPATDTQYF.

The rearrangement joins TRBV19 to TRBJ2-7, with TRBD2 matching 9 bases. The V gene end was trimmed by 3 bases and the J gene end by 3 bases; junction bases not matched to a gene: 3. Germline assignment: CDR1 LNHDA and CDR2 SQIVND (reference sequence). The CDR3 runs 14 residues. CDR3: CASSISGGLYEQYF. DNA for the CDR3: TGTGCCAGTAGTATTAGCGGGGGACTCTACGAGCAGTACTTC.

This clone was detected only a few times. DNA for the CDR3: TGTGCCAGCAGCCGAAACGCCTTTTGGACAGGGTTGGAGGAGCAGTACTTC. As protein: CASSRNAFWTGLEEQYF. The chain is built from TRBV5-6 and TRBJ2-7; 8 bases fit TRBD1. Unmatched junction bases numbered 19, after V lost 4 bases and J lost 7 bases. The CDR3 has 17 amino acids. Germline values: CDR1 SGHDT, CDR2 YYEEEE.

V and J are TRBV6-6 and TRBJ2-7, with D perhaps matching TRBD1 or TRBD2 (6 bases each). V was cut by 0 bases and J by 2 bases, with 14 bases left in between. Germline CDR1 reads MNHNY; CDR2 reads SVGAGI (reference sequence). This CDR3 spans 16 amino acids. The CDR3 bases are TGTGCCAGCAGTTACTCATTAGCGGACAGACCCTACGAGCAGTACTTC. Translation gives CASSYSLADRPYEQYF.

The V and J genes are TRBV7-3 and TRBJ2-1; D gene unclear. The CDR3 sequence is 14 residues long. V was shortened by 1 base and J by 5 bases, with 9 bases between the two germline ends. Germline loops: CDR1 SGHTA, CDR2 FQGTGA. The CDR3 nucleotides are TGTGCCAGCAGCTTAATGCGGCAGAACAATGAGCAGTTCTTC. This codes for CASSLMRQNNEQFF.

This clone has a handful of counts. The CDR3 coding sequence is TGTGCCAGCAGCCCCGGGGCTTACGAGCAGTACTTC. It encodes CASSPGAYEQYF. V is TRBV11-3 and J is TRBJ2-7; D is perhaps TRBD1 or TRBD2 (5 bases each). The germline gives CDR1 SGHNT, CDR2 YENEEA. The ends were cut back, 5 bases at V and 4 bases at J, with 9 bases in the middle. The CDR3 runs 12 residues.

The chain uses TRBV5-5 and TRBJ1-3; 9 nucleotides align to TRBD1. Losses at the gene ends were 4 bases for V and 4 bases for J; bases not matched to a gene: 0. The CDR3 sequence is 13 residues long. Germline assignment: CDR1 SGHKS and CDR2 YYEKEE (reference sequence). DNA of the CDR3: TGTGCCAGCAGCGGGACAGGGGGAAACACCATATATTTT. Amino acid sequence: CASSGTGGNTIYF.